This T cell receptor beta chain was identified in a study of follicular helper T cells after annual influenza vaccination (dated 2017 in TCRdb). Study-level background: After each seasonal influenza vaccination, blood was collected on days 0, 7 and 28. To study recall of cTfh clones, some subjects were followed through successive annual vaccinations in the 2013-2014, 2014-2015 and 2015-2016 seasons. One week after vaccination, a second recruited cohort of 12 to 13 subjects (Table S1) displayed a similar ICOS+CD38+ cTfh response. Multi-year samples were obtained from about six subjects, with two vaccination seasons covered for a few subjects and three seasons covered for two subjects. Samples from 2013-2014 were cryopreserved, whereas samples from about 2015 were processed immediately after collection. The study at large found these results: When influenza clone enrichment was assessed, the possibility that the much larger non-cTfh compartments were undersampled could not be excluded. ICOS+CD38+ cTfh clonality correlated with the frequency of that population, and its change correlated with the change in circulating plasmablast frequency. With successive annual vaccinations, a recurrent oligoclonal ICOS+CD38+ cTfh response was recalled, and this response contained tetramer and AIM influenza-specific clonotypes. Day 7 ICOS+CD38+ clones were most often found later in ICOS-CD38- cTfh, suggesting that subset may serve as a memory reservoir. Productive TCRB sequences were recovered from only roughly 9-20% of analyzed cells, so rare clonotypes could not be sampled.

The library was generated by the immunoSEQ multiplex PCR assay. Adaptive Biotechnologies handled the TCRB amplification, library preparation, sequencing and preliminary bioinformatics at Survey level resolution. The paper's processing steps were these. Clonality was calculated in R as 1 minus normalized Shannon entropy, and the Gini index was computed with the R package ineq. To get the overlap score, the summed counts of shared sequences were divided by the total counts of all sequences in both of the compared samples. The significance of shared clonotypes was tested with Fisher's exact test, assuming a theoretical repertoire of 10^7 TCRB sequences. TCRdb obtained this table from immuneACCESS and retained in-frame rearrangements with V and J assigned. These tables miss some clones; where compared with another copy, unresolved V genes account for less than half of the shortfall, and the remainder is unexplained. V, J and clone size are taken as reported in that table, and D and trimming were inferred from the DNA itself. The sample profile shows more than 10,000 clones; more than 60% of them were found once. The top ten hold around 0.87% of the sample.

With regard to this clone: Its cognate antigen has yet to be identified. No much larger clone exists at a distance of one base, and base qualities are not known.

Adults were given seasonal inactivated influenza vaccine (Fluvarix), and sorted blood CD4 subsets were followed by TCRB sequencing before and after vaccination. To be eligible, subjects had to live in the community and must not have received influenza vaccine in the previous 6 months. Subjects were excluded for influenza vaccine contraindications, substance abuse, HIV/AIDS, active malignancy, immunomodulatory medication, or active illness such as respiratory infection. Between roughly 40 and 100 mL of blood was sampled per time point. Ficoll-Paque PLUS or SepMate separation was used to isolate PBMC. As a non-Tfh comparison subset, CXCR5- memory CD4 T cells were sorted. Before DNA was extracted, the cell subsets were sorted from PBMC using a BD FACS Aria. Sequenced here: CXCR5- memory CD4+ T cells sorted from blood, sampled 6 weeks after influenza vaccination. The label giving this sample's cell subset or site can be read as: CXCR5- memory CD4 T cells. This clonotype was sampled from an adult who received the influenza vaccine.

The bases are TGTGCCAGTAGTATAGGGACAGCCCACGGGACCCAGTACTTC. This sequence encodes CASSIGTAHGTQYF. The sequence is built from TRBV19 and TRBJ2-5; a tentative D call is TRBD1 (6 bases match). The germline V gene (reference sequence) gives CDR1 as LNHDA and CDR2 as SQIVND. From its cysteine to its phenylalanine, the CDR3 spans 14 amino acids. Only the CDR3 DNA is retained, 42 bases long and in frame from the first base. Between the V and J ends, shortened by 1 base and 7 bases respectively, the junction contains 13 bases.